The rows below give T cell receptor beta chains drawn from one sample of a study of T-cell reconstitution after alpha-beta-depleted transplantation in children. MiXCR, run by TCRdb on the PCR reads, gives a single entry per CDR3 protein. The profile shows tens of thousands of distinct CDR3 sequences, 5% to 7.5% of them singletons. This sample comprised peripheral blood, obtained 60 days after TCRalphabeta/CD19-depleted stem cell transplant. The origin of the receptors is a child under two years old who had a stem cell transplant for acute myeloid leukemia, so the T cells may come from the graft donor. Both conserved end residues are part of each CDR3. A D gene is named only where the DNA matches it firmly. Expanded clones get a size class; other rows say once, few or many, or leave the size out.

cdr3_nt cdr3_aa d_call j_call clone_size v_call
TGTGCCAGCAGTGCCGGGACAGCTGTCATATACGAGCAGTACTTC CASSAGTAVIYEQYF TRBD1 TRBJ2-7 many TRBV27
TGTGCCAGCAGCAGCCCAACGGTCCTAGCGGGGGGCAATGCCTACGAGCAGTACTTC CASSSPTVLAGGNAYEQYF TRBD2 TRBJ2-7 many TRBV11-1
TGCAGTGCCCCCGGACAGCGGACAGGCTATGGCTACACCTTC CSAPGQRTGYGYTF TRBD1 TRBJ1-2 medium-sized TRBV20-1
TGTGCCATCACCGGGACTAGCGGGAGGAGAAATGAGCAGTTCTTC CAITGTSGRRNEQFF TRBD2 TRBJ2-1 many TRBV10-3
TGTGCCAGCAGTTACTCATGGCAGAACTATGGCTACACCTTC CASSYSWQNYGYTF . TRBJ1-2 many TRBV6-5
TGTGCCAGCAGTACCCAGGGTCCGGAGACCCAGTACTTC CASSTQGPETQYF . TRBJ2-5 many TRBV28
TGTGCCAGCACCTTAATGGAATGGGCTGGAAACACCATATATTTT CASTLMEWAGNTIYF . TRBJ1-3 . TRBV11-2
TGTGCCACCAGTGATTTTAGTCCAGAGCCCCAGCATTTT CATSDFSPEPQHF . TRBJ1-5 many TRBV24-1
TGTGCCAGCAGCTTTACAGGGGACTATAATTCACCCCTCCACTTT CASSFTGDYNSPLHF TRBD1 TRBJ1-6 many TRBV7-3
TGTGCCAGCAGCCAAGAAAATTTCCCTGGTTCACCCCTCCACTTT CASSQENFPGSPLHF . TRBJ1-6 many TRBV14
TGTGCCAGCAGGGTAGCGGGAAGGGGGAATGAGCAGTTCTTC CASRVAGRGNEQFF TRBD2 TRBJ2-1 many TRBV12-3/TRBV12-4
TGTGCCAGCAGTCCTCACAGGGGGCCCGGGGAGCTGTTTTTT CASSPHRGPGELFF TRBD1 TRBJ2-2 many TRBV7-9
TGTGCCAGCAGCCTAGTATCCCTATGGTTGAGGCCCCCCGGTACGCAGTATTTT CASSLVSLWLRPPGTQYF . TRBJ2-3 . TRBV11-2
TGCAGTGCTAGTAAAAACCGGAGGGGCGAGCAGTACTTC CSASKNRRGEQYF . TRBJ2-7 many TRBV20-1
TGTGCCAGCTCAAATCAGGGGGCGCGGACTGAAGCTTTCTTT CASSNQGARTEAFF TRBD1 TRBJ1-1 few TRBV18
TGTGCCAGCAGCTTGGCTAGCGGGGAGGGAGATACGCAGTATTTT CASSLASGEGDTQYF TRBD2 TRBJ2-3 many TRBV7-2
TGCGCCAGCAGCTTGCCCGGCCTGGGTTCACCCCTCCACTTT CASSLPGLGSPLHF . TRBJ1-6 many TRBV5-1
TGCGCCAGCAGCCAAGTACAGCGCGGGGAGACCCAGTACTTC CASSQVQRGETQYF . TRBJ2-5 few TRBV4-3
TGTGCCAGCAGTTACGGGACTAGCGGGAGGGCCCGCCATACGCAGTATTTT CASSYGTSGRARHTQYF TRBD2 TRBJ2-3 many TRBV6-5
TGTGCCAGCAGTGACTCGAAACGATCTGGCTACACCTTC CASSDSKRSGYTF . TRBJ1-2 many TRBV6-4
TGTGCCAGCAGTTACGGGGCTCCTGGGGCTGAAGCTTTCTTT CASSYGAPGAEAFF . TRBJ1-1 many TRBV6-5
TGTGCCAGCAGCTCGACAGGGATTAATAATGAGCAGTTCTTC CASSSTGINNEQFF TRBD1 TRBJ2-1 many TRBV12-3/TRBV12-4
TGTGCCAGCTCCTACCCGGGACAGGGGTACAATGAGCAGTTCTTC CASSYPGQGYNEQFF TRBD1 TRBJ2-1 few TRBV6-1
TGTGCCAGCAGCTTAGGAGGTACTTGGTCCTTC CASSLGGTWSF . TRBJ1-2 many TRBV7-6
TGCAGCGTACTGGAGGGGGCCCCTGGAGCTTTCTTT CSVLEGAPGAFF TRBD1 TRBJ1-1 many TRBV29-1
TGTGCCAGCTACCTTCACATCAGCGGGATTGAGCAGTTCTTC CASYLHISGIEQFF TRBD2 TRBJ2-1 . TRBV6-1
TGCGCCAGCAGCCACCTTTCTGGCCCCCTATACGAGCAGTACTTC CASSHLSGPLYEQYF . TRBJ2-7 many TRBV4-1
TGCAGTGCTAGTAGTCTAGCGGAAAACACCGGGGAGCTGTTTTTT CSASSLAENTGELFF TRBD2 TRBJ2-2 many TRBV20-1
TGTGCCAGCAGCTTACGGGCTCGGGAGACCCAGTACTTC CASSLRARETQYF . TRBJ2-5 few TRBV11-1
TGTGCCAGCAGCTTGGGTCGGACGAACACTGAAGCTTTCTTT CASSLGRTNTEAFF . TRBJ1-1 many TRBV5-6
TGCGCCAGCAGCTTGGGAGGGACAGCCGACCTCTCCTACGAGCAGTACTTC CASSLGGTADLSYEQYF TRBD1 TRBJ2-7 many TRBV5-1
TGTGCCAGCAGCCCGCTAGCACCAGAGACCCAGTACTTC CASSPLAPETQYF . TRBJ2-5 many TRBV9
TGCGCCAGCAGTGAGTGGGCGGGGTCGAACACTGAAGCTTTCTTT CASSEWAGSNTEAFF . TRBJ1-1 . TRBV10-2
TGCAGCGTTGAACTCGGGACAGGGGTAGATACGCAGTATTTT CSVELGTGVDTQYF TRBD1 TRBJ2-3 many TRBV29-1
TGTGCCAGCAGCCCAAGGGACTCACGTTACGAGCAGTACTTC CASSPRDSRYEQYF . TRBJ2-7 many TRBV7-9
TGTGCCAGCGGCTTCCCCCAGGGTTCGAATGAAAAACTGTTTTTT CASGFPQGSNEKLFF . TRBJ1-4 many TRBV12-3/TRBV12-4
TGTGCCAGCTTCAAAGGGAGGGGTTTGTCCTACGAGCAGTACTTC CASFKGRGLSYEQYF TRBD2 TRBJ2-7 hyperexpanded TRBV28
TGCGCCAGCAGCCAAGATAGGATGGGGACATACACAGATACGCAGTATTTT CASSQDRMGTYTDTQYF . TRBJ2-3 . TRBV4-3
TGTGCCAGCAGTTTGCTAGGGACCGGGGCCAACGTCCTGACTTTC CASSLLGTGANVLTF . TRBJ2-6 many TRBV12-3/TRBV12-4
TGTGCCAGCAGCCTCCTCGGGGGGGTCCAAGAGACCCAGTACTTC CASSLLGGVQETQYF TRBD2 TRBJ2-5 many TRBV28
TGCAGTGCTAATTCCGGGAGGATCTACAATGAGCAGATCTTC CSANSGRIYNEQIF TRBD2 TRBJ2-1 . TRBV20-1